The 12 T cell receptor beta chains below were found in one sample sequenced in a study of T cell repertoires in cytomegalovirus infection. TCRdb independently ran MiXCR on the reads; one entry per CDR3 protein. The table shows around 320,000 distinct CDR3 sequences, with over 7.5% occurring only once. Input material: PBMCs. Receptors originate from a human donor in good health (CMV status not recorded). Some clones in this sample may be carry-over from other donors' samples.

This clonotype was picked up a small number of times. The chain employs TRBV2 and TRBJ1-2; TRBD1 might be the D (6 bases). The CDR3 spans 13 residues. Trimming stripped 2 bases from V and 7 bases from J, with 11 bases between. The germline CDR1 and CDR2 sequences are SNHLY and FYNNEI. The CDR3: CASSENRDFGYTF. DNA of the CDR3: TGTGCCAGCAGTGAAAACAGGGATTTTGGCTACACCTTC.

This clonotype was observed a few times. This chain uses TRBV12-5 with TRBJ2-7, with a tentative D call TRBD2 (6 bases). Germline CDR1 reads LGHNT; CDR2 reads FRNRAP. The CDR3 extends over 16 amino acids. V was pared by 1 base and J by 2 bases, with 15 bases between. The CDR3 region is CASGLDLPGVPYEQYF. The CDR3 nucleotides are TGTGCTAGTGGTTTGGACCTACCGGGGGTTCCCTACGAGCAGTACTTC.

This clonotype was detected only a few times. The rearrangement joins TRBV12-3 or TRBV12-4 to TRBJ2-5; 13 bases agree with TRBD2. CDR3 length: 17 residues. With V trimmed by 5 bases and J by 3 bases, 9 bases remained unmatched. The CDR3 nucleotides are TGTGCCAGCAGTCGCCGCCCGACTAGCGGGGGGAAAGAGACCCAGTACTTC. Translation gives CASSRRPTSGGKETQYF.

This clonotype was observed many times. V usage is TRBV19 and J usage is TRBJ2-1, with D perhaps assigned TRBD1 or TRBD2 (6 bases each). Germline values: CDR1 LNHDA, CDR2 SQIVND (reference sequence). The V and J ends lost 5 bases and 7 bases respectively, with 15 bases between them. CDR3 length equals 14 residues. CDR3 coding DNA: TGTGCCAGTAGTCTAAGGGGGGCTAGTAATGAGCAGTTCTTC. Translation gives CASSLRGASNEQFF. Using reference TRBV19 and TRBJ2-1 for the parts outside the CDR3, the full variable domain is DGGITQSPKYLFRKEGQNVTLSCEQNLNHDAMYWYRQDPGQGLRLIYYSQIVNDFQKGDIAEGYSVSREKKESFPLTVTSAQKNPTAFYLCASSLRGASNEQFFGPGTRLTVL.

This clonotype was observed a few times. The chain employs TRBV5-1 and TRBJ2-4; no firm D call. Germline V gives CDR1 SGHRS, CDR2 YFSETQ. Trimming shortened V by 0 bases and J by 5 bases, and 6 bases separated the two germline ends. The CDR3 has 13 residues. The CDR3 loop is CASSLALENIQYF. Written as DNA, the CDR3 is TGCGCCAGCAGCTTGGCCCTAGAAAACATTCAGTACTTC. Together with reference TRBV5-1 and TRBJ2-4, the CDR3 gives the full variable domain: KAGVTQTPRYLIKTRGQQVTLSCSPISGHRSVSWYQQTPGQGLQFLFEYFSETQRNKGNFPGRFSGRQFSNSRSEMNVSTLELGDSALYLCASSLALENIQYFGAGTRLSVL.

The chain links TRBV27 to TRBJ2-7; D may be TRBD2 (6 bases). CDR3 length: 16 residues. CDR1 is MNHEY and CDR2 is SMNVEV in the germline V gene (reference sequence). V shed 5 bases and J shed 7 bases, with 24 bases lying between them. CDR3: CASSTRAGWEGWEQYF. The CDR3 DNA sequence: TGTGCCAGCAGTACCCGCGCGGGATGGGAAGGATGGGAGCAGTACTTC.

On this clonotype itself: In this CDR3 the conserved last residue, phenylalanine or tryptophan, is missing, so a read error is likely. The gene calls are TRBV4-1 and TRBJ2-7; D is perhaps TRBD1 or TRBD2 (5 bases each). V lost 3 bases to trimming and J lost 0 bases, with 18 bases between them. CDR1 and CDR2 from the germline V gene are MGHRA and YSYEKL. The CDR3 has 17 amino acids. CDR3 protein: CASSHPIKGPSSYEQYY. The CDR3, as DNA: TGCGCCAGCAGCCATCCCATCAAGGGACCCAGCTCCTACGAGCAGTACTAC.

This clonotype was detected only a few times. This rearrangement joins TRBV11-2 to TRBJ1-1; D uncertain. The CDR3 totals 17 residues. Trimming stripped 5 bases from V and 0 bases from J, with 19 bases between. Germline loops: CDR1 SGHAT, CDR2 FQNNGV. CDR3 nucleotides: TGTGCCAGCAGCCCCCCCGGTAGCTACAGCATGAACACTGAAGCTTTCTTT. Amino acids: CASSPPGSYSMNTEAFF. The complete variable domain, with remaining parts taken from reference TRBV11-2 and TRBJ1-1, reads EAGVAQSPRYKIIEKRQSVAFWCNPISGHATLYWYQQILGQGPKLLIQFQNNGVVDDSQLPKDRFSAERLKGVDSTLKIQPAKLEDSAVYLCASSPPGSYSMNTEAFFGQGTRLTVV.

This clonotype was found many times. The V call is TRBV7-2, the J call TRBJ1-1, with D possibly being TRBD1 (5 bases). This CDR3 comprises 16 residues. With 1 base removed from V and 4 bases from J, the gap between germline ends came to 16 bases. In germline, CDR1 is SGHTA, CDR2 FQGNSA. CDR3 region: CASSLGGRVVGTEAFF. The CDR3 DNA follows: TGTGCCAGCAGCTTAGGGGGCAGGGTGGTCGGCACTGAAGCTTTCTTT. Variable domain in full (rest from reference TRBV7-2 and TRBJ1-1): GAGVSQSPSNKVTEKGKDVELRCDPISGHTALYWYRQSLGQGLEFLIYFQGNSAPDKSGLPSDRFSAERTGGSVSTLTIQRTQQEDSAVYLCASSLGGRVVGTEAFFGQGTRLTVV.

The chain couples TRBV20-1 to TRBJ2-3; 13 bases align to TRBD2. With V trimmed by 0 bases and J by 5 bases, 8 bases remained unmatched. The CDR3 covers 17 residues. CDR1 DFQATT and CDR2 SNEGSKA come from the germline V gene (reference sequence). For the CDR3, the DNA is TGCAGTGCTAGAGACCCCCGACTAGCGGGGGGTGGAGATACGCAGTATTTT. As protein: CSARDPRLAGGGDTQYF.

For this clonotype: A junction end diverges from the germline sequence, so it may reflect a read error. The chain recombines TRBV28 with TRBJ1-2, with D possibly being TRBD1 (6 bases). The CDR3 totals 17 residues. Germline CDR1 is MDHEN and CDR2 is SYDVKM. The CDR3 here is CASSFMRTESFLYDYTF. Written as DNA, the CDR3 is TGTGCCAGCAGTTTTATGAGGACAGAGTCGTTTCTCTATGACTACACCTTC.

This clonotype was counted at least ten times. The rearrangement links TRBV7-2 to TRBJ2-3, with 11 positions matching TRBD2. With 5 bases clipped from V and 13 bases from J, the junction kept 14 bases outside the gene matches. CDR3 length: 15 residues. Germline CDR1 is SGHTA and CDR2 is FQGNSA. CDR3 sequence: CASSVTSGEGPREYF. Written as DNA, the CDR3 is TGTGCCAGCAGCGTGACTAGCGGGGAAGGGCCCAGGGAGTATTTT.